A few counts support the clone carrying this TCR beta chain. Antigen specificity is unknown. This entry is derived from a study of T-cell memory formation after mild COVID-19. Points from the study as a whole: Clones that contracted clustered mainly in CM and EM if CD4+ and in EMRA if CD8+.

Per the germline V gene, CDR1 is SEHNR and CDR2 is FQNEAQ (reference sequence). The CDR3 has 12 residues. V was trimmed by 5 bases and J by 2 bases, leaving 6 bases between them. Employing constant-segment primers, 5'RACE generated TCR alpha and TCR beta cDNA libraries bearing sample barcodes and UMIs. Via MiXCR, TCRdb re-called the 5' RACE reads, giving one row per CDR3 protein. The sample records some 300,000 distinct CDR3 sequences, approximately 22% being singletons. This sequence was found in a man younger than 35 who had mild COVID-19 (a few samples of this study predate the infection). Cell type and time point are not known. The chain carries TRBV7-9 and TRBJ1-1; D uncertain. Sequencing input: PBMCs or a T cell subset sorted from them (not recorded which). CDR3 nucleotides: TGTGCCAGCAGCGCACTTAACACTGAAGCTTTCTTT. It encodes CASSALNTEAFF.